Presented here are 14 T cell receptor beta chains from one specimen sequenced in a study of monozygotic twins with inflammatory bowel disease. TCRdb processed the 5' RACE reads again and assigns one entry to each CDR3 protein, with no DNA. In total, the table holds a few hundred thousand distinct CDR3 sequences. What was sequenced was blood. These receptors were collected from a human donor with ulcerative colitis or Crohn's disease, or a healthy co-twin of an affected twin (not recorded which).

The chain recombines TRBV27 with TRBJ2-3; the TCRdb D gene call, TRBD1, has no DNA to confirm it. This CDR3 has 15 residues. Germline assignment: CDR1 MNHEY and CDR2 SMNVEV (reference sequence). The CDR3 spells CASSWGGSNIDTQYF.

The chain couples TRBV5-6 to TRBJ2-1; TCRdb outputs TRBD1, but without DNA this stays unchecked. CDR1 and CDR2 from the germline V gene are SGHDT and YYEEEE. This CDR3 contains 15 residues. The CDR3 reads CASSLSSTGYNEQFF.

V gene TRBV27 combines with J gene TRBJ2-1; TCRdb designates TRBD2, a call that cannot be tested without DNA. Germline V CDR1 and CDR2: MNHEY, SMNVEV (reference sequence). This CDR3 spans 18 amino acids. CDR3 in amino acids: CASSLSARLAGGTDEQFF.

The gene calls are TRBV7-8 and TRBJ2-7; the TCRdb call, TRBD1, lacks DNA for checking. This CDR3 comprises 18 residues. Germline V CDR1 and CDR2: SGHVS, FQNEAQ. The CDR3 reads CASTPVWGSVLVSGEQYF.

V gene TRBV4-2 combines with J gene TRBJ1-4; the TRBD1 assignment by TCRdb is unverifiable without DNA. The V gene's germline CDR1 is LGHNA and CDR2 YNFKEQ. The CDR3 extends over 14 amino acids. The CDR3 loop is CASSQVGAGEKLFF.

This chain connects TRBV6-1 to TRBJ2-3; TCRdb reports TRBD1, a call that lacks DNA to check it against. The germline V gene encodes CDR1 MNHNS and CDR2 SASEGT. The CDR3 length is 15 residues. The CDR3 is CASRRVAGDGDTQYF.

The rearrangement joins TRBV7-9 to TRBJ2-7; TCRdb gives TRBD1 as the D gene, but with no DNA this cannot be confirmed. The CDR3 is made up of 14 amino acids. Germline V CDR1 and CDR2: SEHNR, FQNEAQ (reference sequence). CDR3 residues: CASSLGGQGAEQYF.

The chain employs TRBV12-3 or TRBV12-4 and TRBJ2-3; TCRdb selects TRBD2, and the lack of DNA leaves this call unchecked. The CDR3 extends over 16 amino acids. The CDR3 protein is CASSLRNAGNTDTQYF.

The chain carries TRBV5-6 and TRBJ1-6; TCRdb's assignment of TRBD1 cannot be checked, as there is no DNA. The CDR3 extends over 17 amino acids. Germline assignment: CDR1 SGHDT and CDR2 YYEEEE. CDR3 residues: CASSLEGGGSYNSPLHF.

V gene TRBV5-1 combines with J gene TRBJ2-3. In germline, CDR1 is SGHRS, CDR2 YFSETQ. The CDR3 covers 14 residues. The CDR3 loop is CASSLNAATDTQYF.

This chain uses TRBV7-6 with TRBJ1-1. The CDR3 covers 16 residues. Germline assignment: CDR1 SGHVS and CDR2 FNYEAQ. CDR3 loop: CASSLELGRAETEAFF.

The chain carries TRBV27 and TRBJ1-6; TCRdb designates TRBD1, a call that cannot be tested without DNA. Per germline, CDR1 MNHEY and CDR2 SMNVEV (reference sequence). The CDR3 is made up of 17 amino acids. The CDR3 spells CASKPRGSRRYNSPLHF.

The rearrangement joins TRBV7-9 to TRBJ2-7; checking the TCRdb D call of TRBD1 is not possible without DNA. In germline, CDR1 is SEHNR, CDR2 FQNEAQ (reference sequence). This CDR3 spans 14 amino acids. The CDR3 is CASSGDDSSYEQYF.

The chain employs TRBV12-3 or TRBV12-4 and TRBJ1-4; the TRBD1 assignment by TCRdb is unverifiable without DNA. This CDR3 has 14 residues. The CDR3 sequence is CASTHRGGDEKLFF.